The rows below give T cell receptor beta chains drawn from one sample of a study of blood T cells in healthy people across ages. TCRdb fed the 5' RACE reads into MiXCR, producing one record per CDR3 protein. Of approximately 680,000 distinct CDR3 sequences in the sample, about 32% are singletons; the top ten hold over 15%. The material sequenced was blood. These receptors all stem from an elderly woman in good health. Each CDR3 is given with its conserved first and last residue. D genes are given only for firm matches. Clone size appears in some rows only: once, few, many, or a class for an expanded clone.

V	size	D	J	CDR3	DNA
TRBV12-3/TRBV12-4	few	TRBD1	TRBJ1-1	CASSLRQGAQSEAFF	TGTGCCAGCAGTTTAAGACAGGGGGCGCAAAGTGAAGCTTTCTTT
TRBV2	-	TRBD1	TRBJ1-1	CASSGAGQGKEKDTEAFF	TGTGCCAGCAGTGGGGCCGGACAGGGGAAAGAGAAGGACACTGAAGCTTTCTTT
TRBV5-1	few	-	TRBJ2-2	CASSLSVGAGELFF	TGCGCCAGCAGCTTGAGCGTTGGAGCCGGGGAGCTGTTTTTT
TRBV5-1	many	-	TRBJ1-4	CASSLAGGLTNEKLFF	TGCGCCAGCAGCTTGGCCGGGGGTCTGACTAATGAAAAACTGTTTTTT
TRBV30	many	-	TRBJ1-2	CAQKVGSTNYGYTF	TGTGCCCAGAAGGTGGGGAGTACTAACTATGGCTACACCTTC
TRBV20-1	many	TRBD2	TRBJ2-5	CSARLAGVQETQYF	TGCAGTGCCAGACTAGCGGGGGTCCAAGAGACCCAGTACTTC
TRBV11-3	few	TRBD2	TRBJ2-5	CASSLDHGSGGPQETQYF	TGTGCCAGCAGCTTAGATCATGGTAGCGGGGGACCCCAAGAGACCCAGTACTTC
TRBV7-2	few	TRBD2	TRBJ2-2	CASSPKRGHTGELFF	TGTGCCAGCAGCCCCAAGCGGGGGCACACCGGGGAGCTGTTTTTT
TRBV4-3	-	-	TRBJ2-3	CASSHLATSTDTQYF	TGCGCCAGCAGCCATCTAGCGACTAGCACAGATACGCAGTATTTT
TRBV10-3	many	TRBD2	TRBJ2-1	CAALSGLAGQVYEQFF	TGTGCCGCGTTGTCGGGACTAGCGGGGCAGGTGTATGAGCAGTTCTTC
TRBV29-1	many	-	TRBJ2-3	CSVGREADTQYF	TGCAGCGTCGGAAGGGAAGCAGATACGCAGTATTTT
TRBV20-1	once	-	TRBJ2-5	CSARDWDSQETQYF	TGCAGTGCTAGGGATTGGGACTCCCAAGAGACCCAGTACTTC
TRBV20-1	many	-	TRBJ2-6	CSARDHEGPSGANVLTF	TGCAGTGCTAGAGATCATGAAGGGCCCTCTGGGGCCAACGTCCTGACTTTC
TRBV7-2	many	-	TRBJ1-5	CASSSPGLEKPQHF	TGTGCCAGCAGCTCCCCGGGCCTCGAGAAGCCCCAGCATTTT
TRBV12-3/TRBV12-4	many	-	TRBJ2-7	CASSRRSTYRDEQYF	TGTGCCAGCAGCCGTCGATCGACTTACCGGGACGAGCAGTACTTC
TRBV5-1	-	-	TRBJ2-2	CASSPEVLLGTGELFF	TGCGCCAGCAGCCCCGAAGTCCTGCTAGGCACCGGGGAGCTGTTTTTT
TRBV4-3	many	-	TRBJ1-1	CASSQEGVTEAFF	TGCGCCAGCAGCCAAGAAGGGGTAACTGAAGCTTTCTTT
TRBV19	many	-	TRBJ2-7	CASSSRDGYEQYF	TGTGCCAGTTCTAGCCGGGACGGCTACGAGCAGTACTTC
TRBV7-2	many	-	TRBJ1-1	CASSLSYSLMNTEAFF	TGTGCCAGCAGCTTAAGCTACAGCCTTATGAACACTGAAGCTTTCTTT
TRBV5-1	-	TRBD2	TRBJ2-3	CASSLTSDPRDTQYF	TGCGCCAGCAGCTTGACTAGCGACCCTCGGGATACGCAGTATTTT
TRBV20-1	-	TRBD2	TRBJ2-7	CSAQTSGVNEQYF	TGCAGTGCTCAGACTAGCGGGGTCAATGAGCAGTACTTC
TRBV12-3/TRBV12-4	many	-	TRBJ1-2	CASSFTPGGEGYGYTF	TGTGCCAGCAGTTTCACCCCGGGGGGGGAGGGCTATGGCTACACCTTC
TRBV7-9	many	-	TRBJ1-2	CASSISSTGRGYTF	TGTGCCAGCAGCATCTCCTCAACAGGGCGCGGCTACACCTTC
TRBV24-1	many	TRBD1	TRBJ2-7	CATSDPRDRAGEQYF	TGTGCCACCAGTGACCCAAGGGACAGGGCTGGAGAGCAGTACTTC
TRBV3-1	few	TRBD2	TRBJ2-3	CASSQGATSGRTNTQYF	TGTGCCAGCAGCCAAGGGGCGACTAGCGGACGGACGAATACGCAGTATTTT
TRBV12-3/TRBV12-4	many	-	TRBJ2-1	CASTTRGGETYNEQFF	TGTGCCAGCACCACAAGGGGGGGAGAGACCTACAATGAGCAGTTCTTC
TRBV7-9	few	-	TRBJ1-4	CASSRGGQRNEKLFF	TGTGCCAGCAGCCGGGGGGGGCAGCGTAATGAAAAACTGTTTTTT
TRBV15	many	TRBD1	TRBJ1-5	CATSRATGVNQPQHF	TGTGCCACCAGCAGGGCGACAGGGGTCAATCAGCCCCAGCATTTT
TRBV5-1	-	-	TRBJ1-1	CASSLEGSVANTEAFF	TGCGCCAGCAGCTTGGAGGGTAGTGTGGCGAACACTGAAGCTTTCTTT
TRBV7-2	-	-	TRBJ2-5	CASKGGKTQYF	TGTGCCAGCAAAGGAGGGAAGACCCAGTACTTC
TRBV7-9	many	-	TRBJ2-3	CASSLLQDTDTQYF	TGTGCCAGCAGCTTATTACAGGACACAGATACGCAGTATTTT
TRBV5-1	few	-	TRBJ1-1	CASSAGPYNTEAFF	TGCGCCAGCAGCGCCGGGCCGTACAACACTGAAGCTTTCTTT
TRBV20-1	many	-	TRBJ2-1	CSARGGGQDNEQFF	TGCAGTGCTAGGGGAGGGGGACAGGACAATGAGCAGTTCTTC
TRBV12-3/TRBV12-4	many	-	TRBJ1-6	CASSFGQGGSPLHF	TGTGCCAGCAGTTTCGGGCAGGGTGGTTCACCCCTCCACTTT
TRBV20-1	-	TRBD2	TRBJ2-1	CSARVIAGENNEQFF	TGCAGTGCTAGAGTCATAGCGGGAGAGAACAATGAGCAGTTCTTC
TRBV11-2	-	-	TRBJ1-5	CASSLGGGSINQPQHF	TGTGCCAGCAGCTTAGGTGGAGGGAGTATCAATCAGCCCCAGCATTTT
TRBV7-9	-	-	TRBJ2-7	CASSARGVPYEQYF	TGTGCCAGCAGCGCAAGAGGGGTACCCTACGAGCAGTACTTC
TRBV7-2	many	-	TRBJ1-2	CASSSSGLHQYGYTF	TGTGCCAGCAGCTCCTCCGGGCTACACCAATATGGCTACACCTTC
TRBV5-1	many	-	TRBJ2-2	CASSPRATNTGELFF	TGCGCCAGCAGCCCCCGGGCAACGAACACCGGGGAGCTGTTTTTT
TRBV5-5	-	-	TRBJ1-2	CASKGRQATNYGYTF	TGTGCCAGCAAGGGGCGGCAGGCTACTAACTATGGCTACACCTTC
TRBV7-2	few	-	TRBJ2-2	CASSRASGAGGELFF	TGTGCCAGCAGCCGGGCGTCTGGGGCCGGCGGGGAGCTGTTTTTT
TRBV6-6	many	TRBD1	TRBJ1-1	CASRAGTGVLNTEAFF	TGTGCCAGCAGGGCCGGGACAGGGGTCTTGAACACTGAAGCTTTCTTT